This is a list of T cell receptor beta chains from one sample in a study of TIL therapy for anti-PD-1-resistant metastatic lung cancer. The method was immunoSEQ multiplex PCR; TCRdb's version includes in-frame clones alone and lacks a portion of them. This table has about 50,000 clones, 70% to 80% appearing once. Source: blood, taken at baseline. Source of these receptors: a woman between 30 and 80 years old with non-small cell lung cancer. Both conserved end residues are trimmed from each CDR3. The D gene is left open where the match is weak.

V gene	D gene	J gene	CDR3 protein
TRBV18	TRBD2	TRBJ2-5	ASSRASGYQETQY
TRBV28	.	TRBJ2-7	ASSQLGSGVWEQY
TRBV7-2	.	TRBJ2-2	ASSFNAPGDTGELF
TRBV29-1	.	TRBJ1-2	SVGNGYGYT
TRBV5-1	TRBD1	TRBJ2-2	ASSITGDTGELF
TRBV5-1	.	TRBJ1-3	ASSGDADKGGSGNTIY
TRBV6-6	TRBD1	TRBJ1-2	ASRSAGTGNGYT
TRBV7-9	TRBD2	TRBJ2-5	ASSVGTSGKETQY
TRBV19	.	TRBJ1-2	ASSILWTRGNYGYT
TRBV5-1	.	TRBJ2-1	ASSSPRGGAYNEQF
TRBV10-3	.	TRBJ2-7	AISDYRLGGTYEQY
TRBV5-1	TRBD1	TRBJ2-5	ASSLVGTAQETQY
TRBV5-1	.	TRBJ2-5	ASSSPELTSTY